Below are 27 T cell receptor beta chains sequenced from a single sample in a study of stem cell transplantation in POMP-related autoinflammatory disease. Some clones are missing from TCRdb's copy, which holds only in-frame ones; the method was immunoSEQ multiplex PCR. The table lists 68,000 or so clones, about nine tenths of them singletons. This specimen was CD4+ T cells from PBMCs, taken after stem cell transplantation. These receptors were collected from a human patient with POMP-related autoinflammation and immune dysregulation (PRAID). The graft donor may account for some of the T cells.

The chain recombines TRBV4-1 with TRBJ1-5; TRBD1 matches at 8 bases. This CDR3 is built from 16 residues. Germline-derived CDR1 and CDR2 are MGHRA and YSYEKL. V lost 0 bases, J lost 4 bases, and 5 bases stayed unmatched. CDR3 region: CASSQERTGPNQPQHF. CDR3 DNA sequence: TGCGCCAGCAGCCAAGAGCGGACAGGGCCAAATCAGCCCCAGCATTTT.

The DNA for the CDR3 is TGTGCCAGCAGGTGGCCGGGGGCGAACACTGAAGCTTTCTTT. Protein product: CASRWPGANTEAFF. V usage is TRBV28 and J usage is TRBJ1-1, with D possibly matching TRBD1 (6 bases). The CDR3 consists of 14 residues. V lost 6 bases and J lost 1, with 12 bases in between. Germline CDR1 and CDR2: MDHEN and SYDVKM.

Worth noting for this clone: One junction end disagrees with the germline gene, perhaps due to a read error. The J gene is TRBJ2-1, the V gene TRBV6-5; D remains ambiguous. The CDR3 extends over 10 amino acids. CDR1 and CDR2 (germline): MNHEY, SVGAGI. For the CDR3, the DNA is TGTGCCAGCTCCCACAATGAGCAGTTCTTC. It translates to CASSHNEQFF.

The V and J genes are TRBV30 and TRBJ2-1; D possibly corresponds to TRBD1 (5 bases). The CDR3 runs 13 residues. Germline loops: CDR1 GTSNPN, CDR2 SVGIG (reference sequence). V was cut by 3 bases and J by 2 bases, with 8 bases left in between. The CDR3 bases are TGTGCCTGGAGCCAAGGGGCCTACAATGAGCAGTTCTTC. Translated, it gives CAWSQGAYNEQFF.

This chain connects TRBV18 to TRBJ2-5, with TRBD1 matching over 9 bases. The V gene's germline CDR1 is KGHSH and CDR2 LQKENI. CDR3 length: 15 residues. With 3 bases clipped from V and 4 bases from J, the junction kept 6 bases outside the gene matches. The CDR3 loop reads CASSPVQGAGETQYF. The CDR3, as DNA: TGTGCCAGCTCACCCGTACAGGGGGCTGGAGAGACCCAGTACTTC.

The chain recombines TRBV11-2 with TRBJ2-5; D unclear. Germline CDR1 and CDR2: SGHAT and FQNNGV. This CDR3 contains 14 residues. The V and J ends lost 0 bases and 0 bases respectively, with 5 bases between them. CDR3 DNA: TGTGCCAGCAGCTTAGAGCCGTACCAAGAGACCCAGTACTTC. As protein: CASSLEPYQETQYF.

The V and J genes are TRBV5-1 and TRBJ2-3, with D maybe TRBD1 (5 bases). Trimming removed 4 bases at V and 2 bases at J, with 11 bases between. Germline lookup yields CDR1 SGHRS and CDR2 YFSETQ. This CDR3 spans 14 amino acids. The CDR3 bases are TGCGCCAGCAGCCCCCAGACAGACACAGATACGCAGTATTTT. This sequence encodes CASSPQTDTDTQYF.

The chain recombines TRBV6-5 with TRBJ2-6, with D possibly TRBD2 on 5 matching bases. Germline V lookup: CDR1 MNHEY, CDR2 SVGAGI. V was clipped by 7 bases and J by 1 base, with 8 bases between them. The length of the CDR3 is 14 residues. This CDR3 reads CASTRGSGANVLTF. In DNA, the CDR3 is TGTGCCAGCACCCGCGGGTCTGGGGCCAACGTCCTGACTTTC.

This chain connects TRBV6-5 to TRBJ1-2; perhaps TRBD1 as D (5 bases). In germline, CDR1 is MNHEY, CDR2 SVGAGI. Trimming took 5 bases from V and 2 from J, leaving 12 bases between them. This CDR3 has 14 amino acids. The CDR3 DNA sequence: TGTGCCAGCAGTCCCGTAGGGACCAACTATGGCTACACCTTC. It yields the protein CASSPVGTNYGYTF.

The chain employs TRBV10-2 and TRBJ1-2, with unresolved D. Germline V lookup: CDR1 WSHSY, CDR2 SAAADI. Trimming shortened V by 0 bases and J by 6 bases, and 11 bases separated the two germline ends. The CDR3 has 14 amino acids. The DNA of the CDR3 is TGCGCCAGCAGTGAGTCGGGGAGGCGACATGGCTACACCTTC. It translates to CASSESGRRHGYTF.

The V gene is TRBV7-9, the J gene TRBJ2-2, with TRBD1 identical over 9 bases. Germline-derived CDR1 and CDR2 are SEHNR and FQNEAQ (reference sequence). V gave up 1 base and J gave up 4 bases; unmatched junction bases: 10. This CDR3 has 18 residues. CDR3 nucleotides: TGTGCCAGCAGCTTAGTATCACCGGGACAGGGACTCACCGGGGAGCTGTTTTTT. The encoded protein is CASSLVSPGQGLTGELFF.

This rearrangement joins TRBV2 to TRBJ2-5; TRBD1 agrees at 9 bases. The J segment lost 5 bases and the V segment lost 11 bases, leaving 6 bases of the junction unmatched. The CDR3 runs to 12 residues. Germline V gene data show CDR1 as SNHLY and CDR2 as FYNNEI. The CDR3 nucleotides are TGTGCCGGGGGACAGGGAGGCGAGACCCAGTACTTC. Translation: CAGGQGGETQYF. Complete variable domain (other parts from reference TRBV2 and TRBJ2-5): EPEVTQTPSHQVTQMGQEVILRCVPISNHLYFYWYRQILGQKVEFLVSFYNNEISEKSEIFDDQFSVERPDGSNFTLKIRSTKLEDSAMYFCAGGQGGETQYFGPGTRLLVL.

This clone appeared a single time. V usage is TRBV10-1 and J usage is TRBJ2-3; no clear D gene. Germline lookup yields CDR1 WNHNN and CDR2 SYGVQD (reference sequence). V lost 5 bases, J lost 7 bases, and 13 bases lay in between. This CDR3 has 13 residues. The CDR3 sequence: CASSIGEANTQYF. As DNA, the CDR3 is TGCGCCAGCAGTATAGGCGAGGCTAATACGCAGTATTTT.

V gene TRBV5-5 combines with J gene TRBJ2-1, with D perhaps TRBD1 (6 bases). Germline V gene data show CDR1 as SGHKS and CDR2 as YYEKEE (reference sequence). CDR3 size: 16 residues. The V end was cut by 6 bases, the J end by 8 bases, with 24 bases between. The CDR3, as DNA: TGTGCCAGCATCCGAGGCCGGGACACAAAGGTAGATGAGCAGTTCTTC. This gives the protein CASIRGRDTKVDEQFF.

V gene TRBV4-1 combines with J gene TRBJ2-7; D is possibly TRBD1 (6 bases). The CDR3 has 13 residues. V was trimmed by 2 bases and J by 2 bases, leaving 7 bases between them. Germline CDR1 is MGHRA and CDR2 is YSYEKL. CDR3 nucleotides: TGCGCCAGCAGCCAACGGGACACCTACGAGCAGTACTTC. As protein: CASSQRDTYEQYF.

The CDR3 coding sequence is TGTGCCAGCACTAGCGGGGGGGTTGTAGATACGCAGTATTTT. This codes for CASTSGGVVDTQYF. The chain couples TRBV7-2 to TRBJ2-3; TRBD2 matches at 12 bases. V shed 7 bases, J shed 5 bases, and the junction held 4 bases outside the gene matches. The germline V gene has CDR1 SGHTA and CDR2 FQGNSA. The CDR3 spans 14 residues.

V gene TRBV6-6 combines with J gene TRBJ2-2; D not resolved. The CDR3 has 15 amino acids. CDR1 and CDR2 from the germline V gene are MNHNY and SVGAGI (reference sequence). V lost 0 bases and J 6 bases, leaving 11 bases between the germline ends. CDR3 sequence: CASSYSRQEAGELFF. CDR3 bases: TGTGCCAGCAGTTACTCTAGACAAGAGGCCGGGGAGCTGTTTTTT.

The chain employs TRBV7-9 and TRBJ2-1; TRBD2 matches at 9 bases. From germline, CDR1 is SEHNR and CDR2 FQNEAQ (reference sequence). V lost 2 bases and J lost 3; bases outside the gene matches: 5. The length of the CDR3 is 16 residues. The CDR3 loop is CASSLLLAGFYNEQFF. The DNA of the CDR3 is TGTGCCAGCAGCTTATTACTAGCGGGCTTCTACAATGAGCAGTTCTTC. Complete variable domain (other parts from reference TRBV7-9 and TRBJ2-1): DTGVSQNPRHKITKRGQNVTFRCDPISEHNRLYWYRQTLGQGPEFLTYFQNEAQLEKSRLLSDRFSAERPKGSFSTLEIQRTEQGDSAMYLCASSLLLAGFYNEQFFGPGTRLTVL.

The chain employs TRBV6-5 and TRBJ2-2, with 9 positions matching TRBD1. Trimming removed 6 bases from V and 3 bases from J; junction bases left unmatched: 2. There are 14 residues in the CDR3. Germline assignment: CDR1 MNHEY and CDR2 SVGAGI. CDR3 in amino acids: CASRGQGYTGELFF. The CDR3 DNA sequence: TGTGCCAGCAGAGGACAGGGGTACACCGGGGAGCTGTTTTTT.

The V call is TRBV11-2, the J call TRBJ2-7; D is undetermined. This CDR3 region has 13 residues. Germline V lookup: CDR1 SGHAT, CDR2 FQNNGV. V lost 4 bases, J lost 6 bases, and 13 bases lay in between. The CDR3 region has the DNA TGTGCCAGCAGCTCCCTGACGCGTCTCGAGCAGTACTTC. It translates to CASSSLTRLEQYF. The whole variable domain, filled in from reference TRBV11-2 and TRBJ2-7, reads EAGVAQSPRYKIIEKRQSVAFWCNPISGHATLYWYQQILGQGPKLLIQFQNNGVVDDSQLPKDRFSAERLKGVDSTLKIQPAKLEDSAVYLCASSSLTRLEQYFGPGTRLTVT.

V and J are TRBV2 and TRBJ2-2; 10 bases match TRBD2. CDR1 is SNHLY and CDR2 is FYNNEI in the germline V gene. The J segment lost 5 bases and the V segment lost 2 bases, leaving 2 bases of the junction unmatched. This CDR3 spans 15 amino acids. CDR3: CASSELAGATGELFF. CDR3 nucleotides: TGTGCCAGCAGTGAACTAGCGGGAGCAACCGGGGAGCTGTTTTTT.

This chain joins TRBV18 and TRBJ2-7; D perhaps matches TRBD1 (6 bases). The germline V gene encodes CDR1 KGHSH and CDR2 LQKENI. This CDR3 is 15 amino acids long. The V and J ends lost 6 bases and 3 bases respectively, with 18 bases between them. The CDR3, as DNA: TGTGCCAGCTCCGGCCGACAGGAACATTTCTACGAGCAGTACTTC. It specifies CASSGRQEHFYEQYF.

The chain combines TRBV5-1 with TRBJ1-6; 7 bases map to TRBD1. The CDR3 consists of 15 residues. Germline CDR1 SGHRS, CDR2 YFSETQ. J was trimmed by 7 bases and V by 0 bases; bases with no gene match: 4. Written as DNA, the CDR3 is TGCGCCAGCAGCTTGGGACAGGGAGGGAATTCACCCCTCCACTTT. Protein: CASSLGQGGNSPLHF.

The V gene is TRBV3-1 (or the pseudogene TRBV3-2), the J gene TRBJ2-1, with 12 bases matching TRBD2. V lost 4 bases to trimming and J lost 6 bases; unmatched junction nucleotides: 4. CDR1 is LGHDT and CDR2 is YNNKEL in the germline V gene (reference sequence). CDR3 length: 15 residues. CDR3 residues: CASSRTSGVSNEQFF. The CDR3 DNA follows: TGTGCCAGCAGCCGGACTAGCGGGGTATCCAATGAGCAGTTCTTC.

CDR3 protein: CASTWSLEAFF. CDR3 DNA: TGTGCCAGCACCTGGAGCTTAGAAGCTTTCTTT. The J gene is TRBJ1-1, the V gene TRBV28; D is unresolved. The CDR3 totals 11 residues. V was clipped by 7 bases and J by 8 bases, with 11 bases between them. The germline V gene encodes CDR1 MDHEN and CDR2 SYDVKM.

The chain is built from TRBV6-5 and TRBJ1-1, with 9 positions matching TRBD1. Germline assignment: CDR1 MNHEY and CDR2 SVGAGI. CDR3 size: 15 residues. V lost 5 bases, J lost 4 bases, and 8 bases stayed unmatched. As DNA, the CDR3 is TGTGCCAGCAGTCCAGTACAGGGGGCATCCACTGAAGCTTTCTTT. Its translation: CASSPVQGASTEAFF.

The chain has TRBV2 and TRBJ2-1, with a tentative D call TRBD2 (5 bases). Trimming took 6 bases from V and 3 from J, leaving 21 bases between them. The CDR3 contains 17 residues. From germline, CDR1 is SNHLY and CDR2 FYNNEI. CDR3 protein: CASRRRRLLGIYNEQFF. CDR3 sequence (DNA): TGTGCCAGCAGGCGCCGACGGCTACTAGGGATCTACAATGAGCAGTTCTTC.